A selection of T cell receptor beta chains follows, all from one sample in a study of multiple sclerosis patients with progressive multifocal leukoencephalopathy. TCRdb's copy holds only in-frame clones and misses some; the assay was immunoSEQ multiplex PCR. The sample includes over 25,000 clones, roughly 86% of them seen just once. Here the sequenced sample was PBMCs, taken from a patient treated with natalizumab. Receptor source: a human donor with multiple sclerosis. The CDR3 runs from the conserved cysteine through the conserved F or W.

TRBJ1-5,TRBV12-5,CASGVGTPRGQPQHF
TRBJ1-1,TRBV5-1,CASSQQGPNTEAFF
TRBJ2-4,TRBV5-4,CASSADNKNIQYF
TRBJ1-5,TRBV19,CASSISRVGDNQPQHF
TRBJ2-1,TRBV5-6,CASSSRGNEQFF
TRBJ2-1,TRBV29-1,CSLKTFQFWSNEQFF
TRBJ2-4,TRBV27,CASSPRYRAGTAAKNIQYF
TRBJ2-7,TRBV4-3,CASSQDFNTRTGSPYEQYF
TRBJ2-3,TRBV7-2,CASSFLSASSTDTQYF
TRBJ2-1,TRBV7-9,CASSLSPAAGEQFF
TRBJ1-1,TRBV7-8,CATEGAPLEAFF
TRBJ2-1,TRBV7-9,CASSLTRGVAGVDEQFF
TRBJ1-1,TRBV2,CASSPMDRVYTEAFF
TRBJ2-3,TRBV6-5,CASRKTAYNTDTQYF
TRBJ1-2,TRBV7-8,CASSLGPSSNYGYTF
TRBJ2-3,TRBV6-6,CASSYTGTGGTEQYF
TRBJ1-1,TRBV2,CASSEFAPGNTEAFF
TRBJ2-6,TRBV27,CASSMGSSGANVLTF
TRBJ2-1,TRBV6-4,CASSDGTGGNEQFF
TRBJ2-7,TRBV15,CATSRDLQGRYEQYF
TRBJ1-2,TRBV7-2,CASSRQDPYGYTF
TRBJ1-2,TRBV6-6,CASLSGTTNYGYTF
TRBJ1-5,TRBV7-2,CASSSRSNQPQHF
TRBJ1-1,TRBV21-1,CASNRELGQNTEAFF
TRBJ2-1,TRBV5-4,CASSSPSGSGYNEQFF
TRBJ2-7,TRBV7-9,CASSWGLAGGNEQYF
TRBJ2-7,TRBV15,CATSRESEQYF
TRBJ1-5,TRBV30,CAWSVSRVNQPQHF
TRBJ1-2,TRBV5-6,CASSIQAGEGGYTF
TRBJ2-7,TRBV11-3,CASSYAGNSYEQYF
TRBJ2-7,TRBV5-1,CASSFLGNSYEQYF
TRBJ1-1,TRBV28,CASGSEDRFNTEAFF
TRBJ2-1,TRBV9,CASSAQGTSGINEQFF
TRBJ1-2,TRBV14,CASSLEQSYGYTF
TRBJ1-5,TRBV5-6,CASTIRGRSNQPQHF
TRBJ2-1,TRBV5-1,CASSLRTGGGHNEQFF
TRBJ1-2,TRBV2,CASSELWGINYGYTF
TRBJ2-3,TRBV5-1,CASSPGQGIPDTQYF
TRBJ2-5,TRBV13,CASSLFRGARETQYF
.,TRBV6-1,CASRLVGSAEQYF
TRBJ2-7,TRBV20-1,CSARDLKEQYF
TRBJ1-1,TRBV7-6,CASSLGRNTEAFF
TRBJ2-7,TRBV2,CASSPPRTVTYEQYF
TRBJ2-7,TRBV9,CASSVEDPGEQYF
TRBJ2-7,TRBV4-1,CASSQVDLFEQYF
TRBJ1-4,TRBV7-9,CASSFAGAAEKLFF